The rows below give T cell receptor beta chains drawn from one sample of a study of long-term antiretroviral therapy in people with HIV. The data were produced by immunoSEQ multiplex PCR, yet TCRdb's version contains in-frame clones alone and is incomplete. This sample has fewer than 25,000 clones, with about 78% found just once. Sample: unsorted PBMCs, taken 2.9 years after starting antiretroviral therapy. The source of these receptors is a young woman with HIV. Both conserved end residues are part of each CDR3. Each record gives: clone size, D gene, J gene, V gene, CDR3 protein, CDR3 DNA. The D gene is left open where the match is weak. Size tells how often a clone was seen (once, few, many) or the class of an expanded clone, and some rows leave it out.

few | . | TRBJ1-1 | TRBV9 | CASSVERGTEAFF | TGTGCCAGCAGCGTAGAAAGGGGGACTGAAGCTTTCTTT
. | . | TRBJ1-1 | TRBV7-2 | CASSLDRRGIQAFF | TGTGCCAGCAGCTTAGATCGTAGGGGCATACAAGCTTTCTTT
. | . | TRBJ1-2 | TRBV6-6 | CASMEAYGYTF | TGTGCCAGCATGGAAGCCTATGGCTACACCTTC
. | . | TRBJ2-5 | TRBV5-6 | CASSPPSGEETQYF | TGTGCCAGCAGCCCGCCCTCGGGGGAAGAGACCCAGTACTTC
. | TRBD2 | TRBJ2-3 | TRBV10-3 | CAIRGTSGGRGTDTQYF | TGTGCCATCAGGGGGACTAGCGGGGGGCGTGGCACAGATACGCAGTATTTT
. | TRBD2 | TRBJ2-1 | TRBV9 | CASSARLAGGNNEQFF | TGTGCCAGCAGCGCTAGACTAGCGGGGGGGAACAATGAGCAGTTCTTC
. | . | TRBJ1-4 | TRBV7-9 | CASRAVNEKLFF | TGTGCCAGCAGGGCCGTGAATGAAAAACTGTTTTTT
. | TRBD2 | TRBJ2-7 | TRBV19 | CASSLIGGALAKQYF | TGTGCCAGTAGCCTCATCGGGGGGGCCTTAGCCAAGCAGTACTTC
. | . | TRBJ1-1 | TRBV18 | CASSPFDMKMNTEAFF | TGTGCCAGCTCACCCTTTGACATGAAGATGAACACTGAAGCTTTCTTT
. | . | TRBJ1-1 | TRBV11-3 | CASSLRGKDTEAFF | TGTGCCAGCAGCTTAAGGGGAAAGGACACTGAAGCTTTCTTT
. | . | TRBJ1-4 | TRBV18 | CASSPLVGSNEKLFF | TGTGCCAGCTCACCTCTGGTAGGCTCCAATGAAAAACTGTTTTTT
. | . | TRBJ2-5 | TRBV6-5 | CASSPNFYSVETQYF | TGTGCCAGCAGCCCTAACTTCTACTCGGTAGAGACCCAGTACTTC
. | . | TRBJ1-2 | TRBV5-1 | CASSKQTGAGYGYTF | TGCGCCAGCAGCAAGCAAACGGGGGCCGGCTATGGCTACACCTTC